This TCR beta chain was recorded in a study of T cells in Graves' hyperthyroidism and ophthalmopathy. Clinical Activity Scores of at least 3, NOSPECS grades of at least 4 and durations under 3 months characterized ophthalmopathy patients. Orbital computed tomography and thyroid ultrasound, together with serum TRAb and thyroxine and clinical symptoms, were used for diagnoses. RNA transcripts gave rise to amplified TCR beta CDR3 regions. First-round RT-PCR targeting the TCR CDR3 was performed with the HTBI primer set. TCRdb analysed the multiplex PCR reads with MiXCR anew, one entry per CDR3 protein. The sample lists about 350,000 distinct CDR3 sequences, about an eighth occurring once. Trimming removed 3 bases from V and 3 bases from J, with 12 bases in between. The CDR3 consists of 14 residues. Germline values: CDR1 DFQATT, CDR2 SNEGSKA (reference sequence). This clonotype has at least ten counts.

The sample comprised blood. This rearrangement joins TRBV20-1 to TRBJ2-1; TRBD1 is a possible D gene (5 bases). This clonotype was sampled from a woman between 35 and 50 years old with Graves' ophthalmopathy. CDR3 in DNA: TGCAGTGCTAGGGGGCTAACCTTCTACAATGAGCAGTTCTTC. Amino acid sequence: CSARGLTFYNEQFF.